This note documents a single T cell receptor beta chain sequence. The antigen is not known. This entry is derived from a study of T cells expressing NK-cell markers. Study context: Sequencing of TCR beta repertoires drew on sorted CD3+CD56+NKG2C+, CD3+CD56+NKG2C- and CD3+CD56-NKG2C+ T cells. Overall study results and limits: The CD3+CD56-NKG2C+ fraction of four donors was likewise dominated by these clonotypes. Whether expanded NKG2C+ T cell clones recognized HCMV stayed uncertain.

This CDR3 is built from 14 residues. Per germline, CDR1 LNHDA and CDR2 SQIVND (reference sequence). For TCR beta, cDNA was produced by 5'RACE template switching with UMIs. TCRdb re-called the 5' RACE reads, yielding one record per CDR3 amino acid sequence without DNA. The sample is made up of hundreds of thousands of distinct CDR3 sequences, and the top ten hold 6% to 9.5% of it. Specimen: blood T cells: a sorted CD56 or NKG2C T cell subset, CD4+ or CD8+ T cells, or bulk PBMC T cells (not recorded which). The V gene is TRBV19, the J gene TRBJ1-1; TCRdb picks TRBD1, but there is no DNA to check that call. This receptor was obtained from a woman between 18 and 70 years old in good health. CDR3 loop: CASTHGTGNTEAFF.